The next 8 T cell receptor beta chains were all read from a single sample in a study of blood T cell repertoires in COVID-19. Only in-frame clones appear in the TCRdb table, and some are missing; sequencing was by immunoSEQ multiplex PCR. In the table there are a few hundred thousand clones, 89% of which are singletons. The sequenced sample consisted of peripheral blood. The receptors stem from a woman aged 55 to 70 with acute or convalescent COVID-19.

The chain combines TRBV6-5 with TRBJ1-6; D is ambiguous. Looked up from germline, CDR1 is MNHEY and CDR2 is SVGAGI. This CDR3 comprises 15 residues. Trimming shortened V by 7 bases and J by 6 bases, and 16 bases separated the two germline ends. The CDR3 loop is CASKHPFPSNSPLHF. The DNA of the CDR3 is TGTGCCAGCAAACATCCCTTCCCCTCTAATTCACCCCTCCACTTT.

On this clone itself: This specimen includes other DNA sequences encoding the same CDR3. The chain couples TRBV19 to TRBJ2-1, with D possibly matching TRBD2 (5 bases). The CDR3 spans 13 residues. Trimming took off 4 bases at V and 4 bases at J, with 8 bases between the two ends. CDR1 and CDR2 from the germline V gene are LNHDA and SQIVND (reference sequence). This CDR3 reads CASSSGGYNEQFF. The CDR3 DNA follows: TGTGCCAGTAGTAGTGGCGGGTACAATGAGCAGTTCTTC.

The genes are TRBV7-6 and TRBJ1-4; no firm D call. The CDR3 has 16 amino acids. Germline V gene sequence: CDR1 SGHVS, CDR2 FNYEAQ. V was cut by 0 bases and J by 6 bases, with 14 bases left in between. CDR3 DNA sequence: TGTGCCAGCAGCTTAGCGAGTGCGGCAGCTTATGAAAAACTGTTTTTT. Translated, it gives CASSLASAAAYEKLFF.

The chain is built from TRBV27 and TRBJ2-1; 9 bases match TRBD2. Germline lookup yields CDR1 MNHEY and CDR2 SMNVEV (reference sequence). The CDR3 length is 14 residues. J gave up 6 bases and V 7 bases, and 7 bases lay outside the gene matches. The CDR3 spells CASTSGGSFNEQFF. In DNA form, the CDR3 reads TGTGCCAGCACCAGCGGGGGGAGCTTCAATGAGCAGTTCTTC.

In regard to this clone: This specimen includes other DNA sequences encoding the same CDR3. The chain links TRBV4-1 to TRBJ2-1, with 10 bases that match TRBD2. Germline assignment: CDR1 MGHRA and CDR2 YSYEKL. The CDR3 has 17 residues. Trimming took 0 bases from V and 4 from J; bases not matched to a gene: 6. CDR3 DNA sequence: TGCGCCAGCAGCCAAGAATCGAGCGGGGGGGTTTACAATGAGCAGTTCTTC. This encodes CASSQESSGGVYNEQFF.

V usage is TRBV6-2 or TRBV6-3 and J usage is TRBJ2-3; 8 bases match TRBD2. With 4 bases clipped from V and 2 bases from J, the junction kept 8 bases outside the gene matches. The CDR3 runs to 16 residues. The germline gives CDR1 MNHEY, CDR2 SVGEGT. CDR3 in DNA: TGTGCCAGCAGTTCCACCGTAGCGGGGTACACAGATACGCAGTATTTT. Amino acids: CASSSTVAGYTDTQYF.

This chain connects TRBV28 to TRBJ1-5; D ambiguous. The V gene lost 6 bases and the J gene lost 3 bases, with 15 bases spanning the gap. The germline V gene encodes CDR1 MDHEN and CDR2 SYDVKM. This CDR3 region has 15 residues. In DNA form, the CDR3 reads TGTGCCAGCAGAACGGGATGGTTCGACAATCAGCCCCAGCATTTT. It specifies CASRTGWFDNQPQHF.

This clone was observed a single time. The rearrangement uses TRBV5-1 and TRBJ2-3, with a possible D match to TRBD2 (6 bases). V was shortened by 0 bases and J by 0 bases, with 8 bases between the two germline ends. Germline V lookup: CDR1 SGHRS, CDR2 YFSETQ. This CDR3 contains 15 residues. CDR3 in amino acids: CASSLGTTSTDTQYF. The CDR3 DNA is TGCGCCAGCAGCTTGGGGACTACTAGCACAGATACGCAGTATTTT.